The 26 T cell receptor beta chains below all came from one sample that was sequenced in a study of T cell responses to AZD1222 COVID-19 vaccine. Clones were read by immunoSEQ multiplex PCR, and TCRdb kept only the in-frame ones, dropping some. The table includes more than 75,000 clones, about 91% detected once. Sequencing used peripheral blood, obtained on day 0 of AZD1222 vaccination. These receptors all come from an adult in good health.

The V call is TRBV7-2, the J call TRBJ2-7, with no clear D. Per germline, CDR1 SGHTA and CDR2 FQGNSA. Trimming took 1 base from V and 1 from J, leaving 8 bases between them. The CDR3 covers 14 residues. The CDR3 spells CASSLVIGSYEQYF. Written as DNA, the CDR3 is TGTGCCAGCAGCTTAGTAATCGGGTCCTACGAGCAGTACTTC.

This chain joins TRBV6-2 or TRBV6-3 and TRBJ1-5; D gene unclear. Germline lookup yields CDR1 MNHEY and CDR2 SVGEGT. Trimming stripped 5 bases from V and 4 bases from J, with 6 bases between. This CDR3 is 12 amino acids long. The CDR3 bases are TGTGCCAGCAGTCCCTTTAATCAGCCCCAGCATTTT. Its protein is CASSPFNQPQHF.

The chain has TRBV9 and TRBJ2-1; 10 nucleotides line up with TRBD2. V lost 1 base and J lost 8; bases outside the gene matches: 6. Germline V gene lookup returns CDR1 SGDLS and CDR2 YYNGEE. The CDR3 covers 15 residues. CDR3 amino acids: CASSVSLAGEHEQFF. The CDR3 nucleotides read TGTGCCAGCAGCGTAAGCCTAGCGGGAGAACATGAGCAGTTCTTC.

This clone is a singleton in its sample. The V gene is TRBV28, the J gene TRBJ1-6; 9 nucleotides line up with TRBD1. The ends lost 6 bases at V and 3 bases at J; junction bases unmatched: 12. The germline V gene encodes CDR1 MDHEN and CDR2 SYDVKM. This CDR3 comprises 18 residues. CDR3 region: CASRRTGVGTLYNSPLHF. The CDR3 nucleotides read TGTGCCAGCAGACGGACAGGGGTAGGGACCCTCTATAATTCACCCCTCCACTTT.

This clone was found once. The chain joins TRBV20-1 to TRBJ1-2, with D perhaps matching TRBD1 (6 bases). The CDR3 extends over 14 amino acids. With 3 bases removed from V and 4 bases from J, the gap between germline ends came to 15 bases. Germline V gene sequence: CDR1 DFQATT, CDR2 SNEGSKA (reference sequence). CDR3 sequence (DNA): TGCAGTGCTAGTCAGGGGCCGGAGGCCTATGGCTACACCTTC. It codes for CSASQGPEAYGYTF.

This clone was found once. V and J are TRBV6-5 and TRBJ2-1, with TRBD1 identical over 9 bases. The CDR3 has 14 amino acids. The V and J ends lost 11 bases and 3 bases, in that order; junction bases with no gene match: 8. Germline V lookup: CDR1 MNHEY, CDR2 SVGAGI. DNA for the CDR3: TGTGCCGGCCGAAAGGGACAGGGCTACAATGAGCAGTTCTTC. It encodes CAGRKGQGYNEQFF.

The chain couples TRBV7-9 to TRBJ2-7; D is perhaps TRBD2 (6 bases). The CDR3 is 16 residues long. The germline V and J ends were trimmed by 1 base and 0 bases, with 13 bases remaining between them. Germline CDR1 is SEHNR and CDR2 is FQNEAQ (reference sequence). Here the CDR3 reads CASSLDRTMPSYEQYF. CDR3 nucleotides: TGTGCCAGCAGCTTAGATAGGACTATGCCCTCCTACGAGCAGTACTTC.

The V call is TRBV27, the J call TRBJ1-1, with a possible D match to TRBD1 (5 bases). Per the germline V gene, CDR1 is MNHEY and CDR2 is SMNVEV (reference sequence). The CDR3 is 15 amino acids. V gave up 4 bases and J gave up 4 bases, with 16 bases separating them. CDR3 loop: CASSSPGREGTEAFF. CDR3 DNA sequence: TGTGCCAGCAGTTCCCCGGGCAGGGAGGGCACTGAAGCTTTCTTT.

Remarks on this clone: Other DNA sequences of this sample code for an identical CDR3. The J gene is TRBJ2-3, the V gene TRBV19; 13 bases agree with TRBD2. CDR1 is LNHDA, CDR2 SQIVND, per germline (reference sequence). The CDR3 extends over 16 amino acids. With 5 bases clipped from V and 3 bases from J, the junction kept 5 bases outside the gene matches. The CDR3 region has the DNA TGTGCCAGTAGTTCCCGGACTAGCGGGAGAACAGATACGCAGTATTTT. Protein: CASSSRTSGRTDTQYF.

The chain joins TRBV5-6 to TRBJ2-5, with D perhaps matching TRBD2 (5 bases). With 2 bases removed from V and 5 bases from J, the gap between germline ends came to 13 bases. CDR3 length: 14 amino acids. Germline V gene data show CDR1 as SGHDT and CDR2 as YYEEEE. For the CDR3, the DNA is TGTGCCAGCAGCTTAATCGCGGGCGGGGAGACCCAGTACTTC. Translation: CASSLIAGGETQYF.

The chain recombines TRBV9 with TRBJ1-1; D is unclear. The germline CDR1 and CDR2 sequences are SGDLS and YYNGEE. There are 14 residues in the CDR3. V was cut by 0 bases and J by 0 bases, with 6 bases left in between. The CDR3 DNA sequence: TGTGCCAGCAGCGTAGATCCCATGAACACTGAAGCTTTCTTT. Translating it yields CASSVDPMNTEAFF.

The chain employs TRBV27 and TRBJ1-2; the D is unclear. The CDR3 extends over 11 amino acids. Germline V gives CDR1 MNHEY, CDR2 SMNVEV (reference sequence). The germline V and J ends were trimmed by 4 bases and 5 bases, with 5 bases remaining between them. The CDR3: CASSSGYGYTF. CDR3 sequence (DNA): TGTGCCAGCAGTTCGGGGTATGGCTACACCTTC.

This clone appeared once. The chain links TRBV3-1 (or the pseudogene TRBV3-2) to TRBJ2-7, with TRBD1 matching over 8 bases. CDR3 length: 15 residues. The trim removed 1 base at V and 4 bases at J, leaving 6 bases unmatched. Germline values: CDR1 LGHDT, CDR2 YNNKEL (reference sequence). CDR3 protein: CASSQGTGTAYEQYF. CDR3 in DNA: TGTGCCAGCAGCCAAGGGACAGGGACCGCTTACGAGCAGTACTTC.

The chain uses TRBV10-3 and TRBJ1-2; tentatively, D is TRBD1 (6 bases). Trimming cost V 2 bases and J 2 bases, with 6 bases left between them. This CDR3 is 13 amino acids long. The germline V gene encodes CDR1 ENHRY and CDR2 SYGVKD. The CDR3 sequence is CAISEQGNYGYTF. In DNA, the CDR3 is TGTGCCATCAGTGAGCAGGGGAACTATGGCTACACCTTC.

The DNA of the CDR3 is TGTGCCACCAGTGATTTGGGCCTAGCGGGAACCGGGGAGCTGTTTTTT. Amino acids: CATSDLGLAGTGELFF. The chain joins TRBV24-1 to TRBJ2-2; 9 bases are shared with TRBD2. The germline gives CDR1 KGHDR, CDR2 SFDVKD. The CDR3 totals 16 residues. Trimming removed 0 bases from V and 5 bases from J; junction bases left unmatched: 3.

The chain is built from TRBV18 and TRBJ1-1; tentatively, D is TRBD1 (6 bases). The CDR3 is made up of 17 amino acids. Germline V gene sequence: CDR1 KGHSH, CDR2 LQKENI. Deletions cut 2 bases from V and 3 bases from J, with 19 bases between. The CDR3: CASSPVYLKGGDTEAFF. The CDR3 DNA is TGTGCCAGCTCACCAGTATATCTAAAGGGGGGTGACACTGAAGCTTTCTTT.

The J gene is TRBJ2-3, the V gene TRBV19, with D unresolved. V lost 6 bases to trimming and J lost 2 bases, with 9 bases between them. The germline V gene encodes CDR1 LNHDA and CDR2 SQIVND (reference sequence). This CDR3 contains 13 residues. This CDR3 is CASRHFDTDTQYF. CDR3 nucleotide sequence: TGTGCCAGTAGGCACTTTGACACAGATACGCAGTATTTT.

This clone has a single count. V is TRBV2 and J is TRBJ1-4; possible D gene TRBD1, 6 bases. The CDR3 extends over 14 amino acids. The V and J ends lost 4 bases and 7 bases respectively, with 13 bases between them. Germline V gene data show CDR1 as SNHLY and CDR2 as FYNNEI. CDR3 nucleotides: TGTGCCAGCAGTGCGCAGGGGAAAGGTGAAAAACTGTTTTTT. Its translation: CASSAQGKGEKLFF.

The chain recombines TRBV6-5 with TRBJ1-6; no reliable D call. CDR3 length equals 15 residues. V was pared by 6 bases and J by 0 bases, with 9 bases between. Germline CDR1 and CDR2: MNHEY and SVGAGI. CDR3 amino acids: CASSALDSYNSPLHF. CDR3 nucleotides: TGTGCCAGCAGCGCACTGGACTCCTATAATTCACCCCTCCACTTT.

The V call is TRBV10-1, the J call TRBJ2-3; 8 nucleotides line up with TRBD2. This CDR3 is 16 amino acids long. Unmatched junction bases numbered 10, after V lost 6 bases and J lost 2 bases. Germline CDR1 reads WNHNN; CDR2 reads SYGVQD (reference sequence). CDR3 DNA: TGCGCCAGCAGGACCCCGGGACTAGACCCCACAGATACGCAGTATTTT. As protein: CASRTPGLDPTDTQYF.

In its sample, this clone was seen a few times. This chain joins TRBV7-6 and TRBJ2-5; D gene uncertain. Germline CDR1 and CDR2: SGHVS and FNYEAQ. The CDR3 covers 12 residues. The germline V and J ends were trimmed by 4 bases and 7 bases, with 10 bases remaining between them. Here the CDR3 DNA reads TGTGCCAGCAGCTCGGTGGGTGTGACCCAGTACTTC. It specifies CASSSVGVTQYF.

A remark on this clone: A junction boundary mismatches the germline segment, possibly from a read error. The chain has TRBV28 and TRBJ2-1, with 11 nucleotides matching TRBD2. In germline, CDR1 is MDHEN, CDR2 SYDVKM. The CDR3 loop spans 14 amino acids. CDR3 nucleotides: TGTGCCAGCACTTTAGCGGGAGGGGGGGATGAGCAGTTCTTC. Protein sequence: CASTLAGGGDEQFF. Together with reference TRBV28 and TRBJ2-1, the CDR3 gives the full variable domain: DVKVTQSSRYLVKRTGEKVFLECVQDMDHENMFWYRQDPGLGLRLIYFSYDVKMKEKGDIPEGYSVSREKKERFSLILESASTNQTSMYLCASTLAGGGDEQFFGPGTRLTVL.

V is TRBV5-4 and J is TRBJ2-7; D is unclear. Germline V gene lookup returns CDR1 SGHNT and CDR2 YYREEE (reference sequence). The germline V and J ends were trimmed by 0 bases and 5 bases, with 21 bases remaining between them. The CDR3 runs 17 residues. CDR3 in DNA: TGTGCCAGCAGCTTGGGGGATTCCCGGAGTGGGAAAAACGAGCAGTACTTC. Its protein product is CASSLGDSRSGKNEQYF. Full variable domain (remainder filled in from reference TRBV5-4 and TRBJ2-7): ETGVTQSPTHLIKTRGQQVTLRCSSQSGHNTVSWYQQALGQGPQFIFQYYREEENGRGNFPPRFSGLQFPNYSSELNVNALELDDSALYLCASSLGDSRSGKNEQYFGPGTRLTVT.

The chain employs TRBV28 and TRBJ1-4, with no clear D. CDR1 and CDR2 from the germline V gene are MDHEN and SYDVKM. V gave up 3 bases and J gave up 7 bases, with 12 bases separating them. There are 14 residues in the CDR3. The CDR3 sequence: CASSFPPSSEKLFF. CDR3 nucleotide sequence: TGTGCCAGCAGTTTCCCTCCTAGTTCTGAAAAACTGTTTTTT. The full variable domain, in which reference TRBV28 and TRBJ1-4 provide the parts outside the CDR3, is DVKVTQSSRYLVKRTGEKVFLECVQDMDHENMFWYRQDPGLGLRLIYFSYDVKMKEKGDIPEGYSVSREKKERFSLILESASTNQTSMYLCASSFPPSSEKLFFGSGTQLSVL.

This rearrangement joins TRBV27 to TRBJ2-2, with D perhaps TRBD1 (5 bases). The germline V and J ends were trimmed by 5 bases and 3 bases, with 19 bases remaining between them. Germline V gene lookup returns CDR1 MNHEY and CDR2 SMNVEV (reference sequence). CDR3 size: 17 residues. The CDR3 region has the DNA TGTGCCAGCAGTCCCCCGTTAGGGGCCGGGTACACCGGGGAGCTGTTTTTT. Its translation: CASSPPLGAGYTGELFF.

The chain uses TRBV5-8 and TRBJ2-7; D is uncertain. Between the trimmed V and J ends, which lost 3 bases and 0 bases, there was a span of 7 bases. CDR1 and CDR2 from the germline V gene are SGHTS and YDEGEE. The CDR3 runs to 13 residues. The CDR3 region has the DNA TGTGCCAGCAGCTCCGGGCCCTCCTACGAGCAGTACTTC. It translates to CASSSGPSYEQYF.